Presented here are 21 T cell receptor beta chains from one specimen sequenced in a study of human T cells and chemical hapten exposure. Each CDR3 protein is one row after TCRdb ran MiXCR on the RACE reads. This table has some 250,000 distinct CDR3 sequences, approximately 8% appearing once. Time point of the sample: pre-sensitization, week 0. Sample treatment: therapeutic diphenylcyclopropenone sensitization with weekly scalp DPC. The material was whole blood, obtained in connection with sensitization to the hapten diphenylcyclopropenone (DPC). The receptors originated from a man younger than 30 with alopecia areata. Some clones in this sample may be carry-over from other donors' samples.

This chain joins TRBV4-3 and TRBJ2-6; 7 bases map to TRBD1. The V gene end was trimmed by 1 base and the J gene end by 0 bases; junction bases not matched to a gene: 6. The CDR3 covers 18 residues. From germline, CDR1 is LGHNA and CDR2 YSLEER. As DNA, the CDR3 is TGCGCCAGCAGCCAAGGACAGGGTAAAACCTCTGGGGCCAACGTCCTGACTTTC. Protein sequence: CASSQGQGKTSGANVLTF.

The sample holds a few counts of this clonotype. The V call is TRBV9, the J call TRBJ2-5; 7 positions agree with TRBD2. The CDR3 has 15 amino acids. Germline-derived CDR1 and CDR2 are SGDLS and YYNGEE. V shed 0 bases and J 5 bases; nucleotides not matched to a gene: 7. CDR3 sequence: CASSVVPGRAETQYF. CDR3 nucleotide sequence: TGTGCCAGCAGCGTAGTTCCAGGGAGGGCTGAGACCCAGTACTTC.

The chain recombines TRBV7-3 with TRBJ2-6; no firm D call. The CDR3 loop spans 14 amino acids. V dropped 4 bases and J dropped 2 bases, with 6 bases sitting between them. Germline values: CDR1 SGHTA, CDR2 FQGTGA. The CDR3 DNA reads TGTGCCAGCAGCTCCTCAACTGGGGCCAACGTCCTGACTTTC. Its translation is CASSSSTGANVLTF.

This clonotype was recorded many times. In DNA, the CDR3 is TGTGCCAGCGTCGGTGCTAACTATGGCTACACCTTC. It codes for CASVGANYGYTF. The chain carries TRBV6-2 or TRBV6-3 and TRBJ1-2; D unresolved. Germline values: CDR1 MNHEY, CDR2 SVGEGT. This CDR3 is built from 12 residues. Trimming removed 8 bases from V and 0 bases from J, with 7 bases in between.

The V call is TRBV9, the J call TRBJ1-6; D is ambiguous. V gave up 1 base and J gave up 5 bases, with 10 bases separating them. This CDR3 spans 15 amino acids. Germline V gene lookup returns CDR1 SGDLS and CDR2 YYNGEE. The CDR3 here is CASSVTVRDNSPLHF. As DNA, the CDR3 is TGTGCCAGCAGCGTAACGGTACGAGATAATTCACCCCTCCACTTT.

This clonotype was counted at least ten times. The chain is built from TRBV12-3 or TRBV12-4 and TRBJ1-1; 9 bases match TRBD1. The CDR3 loop spans 14 amino acids. The J segment lost 2 bases and the V segment lost 6 bases, leaving 4 bases of the junction unmatched. In DNA, the CDR3 is TGTGCCAGCAGCTTAACAGGGGGCAACACTGAAGCTTTCTTT. Amino acids: CASSLTGGNTEAFF.

The chain combines TRBV7-9 with TRBJ1-1, with D possibly being TRBD1 (6 bases). The germline V gene has CDR1 SEHNR and CDR2 FQNEAQ (reference sequence). The CDR3 sequence is 16 residues long. The V and J ends lost 1 base and 1 base respectively, with 13 bases between them. DNA for the CDR3: TGTGCCAGCAGCTTAGTCAGGGGAGGACCGAACACTGAAGCTTTCTTT. Its protein is CASSLVRGGPNTEAFF.

This clonotype was seen a handful of times. V gene TRBV29-1 combines with J gene TRBJ2-5, with 10 positions matching TRBD1. Germline CDR1 reads SQVTM; CDR2 reads ANQGSEA. This CDR3 contains 12 residues. CDR3 sequence: CNPDRGSETQYF. The CDR3 nucleotides are TGCAACCCGGACAGGGGGTCCGAGACCCAGTACTTC.

This clonotype was seen more than once but under ten times. The rearrangement uses TRBV2 and TRBJ1-2; unclear D gene. The ends were cut back, 9 bases at V and 2 bases at J, with 16 bases in the middle. The CDR3 spans 14 residues. CDR1 and CDR2 from the germline V gene are SNHLY and FYNNEI. DNA for the CDR3: TGTGCCAGTCTCCTAGGTAGTGGGAACTATGGCTACACCTTC. This encodes CASLLGSGNYGYTF.

The rearrangement joins TRBV6-5 to TRBJ2-5; D unclear. The CDR3 consists of 16 residues. Trimming took off 1 base at V and 2 bases at J, with 14 bases between the two ends. The germline V gene encodes CDR1 MNHEY and CDR2 SVGAGI. CDR3 amino acids: CASSYWSGRPQETQYF. CDR3 bases: TGTGCCAGCAGTTACTGGTCAGGTCGCCCACAAGAGACCCAGTACTTC.

This clonotype has at least ten counts. This chain uses TRBV24-1 with TRBJ2-2, with 10 bases lining up with TRBD1. Germline V gives CDR1 KGHDR, CDR2 SFDVKD. V lost 2 bases, J lost 5 bases, and 7 bases stayed unmatched. This CDR3 is built from 17 residues. The CDR3 region has the DNA TGTGCCACCAGTGATTCTAGACAGGGGGCTTGGACCGGGGAGCTGTTTTTT. It yields the protein CATSDSRQGAWTGELFF.

Ten or more counts support this clonotype. The chain uses TRBV29-1 and TRBJ2-7, with D perhaps TRBD1 (6 bases). This CDR3 is built from 15 residues. In germline, CDR1 is SQVTM, CDR2 ANQGSEA. Trimming pared 3 bases from V and 7 bases from J, leaving 22 bases between. CDR3 residues: CSVEGTGLLNREQYF. The DNA of the CDR3 is TGCAGCGTTGAGGGAACAGGGCTCTTGAATAGGGAGCAGTACTTC.

The chain employs TRBV6-5 and TRBJ1-3, with D hard to call. V dropped 9 bases and J dropped 0 bases, with 15 bases sitting between them. In germline, CDR1 is MNHEY, CDR2 SVGAGI. The CDR3 length is 15 residues. CDR3 region: CASQGVRPSGNTIYF. In DNA form, the CDR3 reads TGTGCCAGTCAAGGAGTGCGGCCCTCTGGAAACACCATATATTTT.

The chain is built from TRBV7-6 and TRBJ2-2; D is possibly TRBD1 or TRBD2 (6 bases each). The V gene's germline CDR1 is SGHVS and CDR2 FNYEAQ. The CDR3 has 15 residues. The ends were cut back, 1 base at V and 2 bases at J, with 8 bases in the middle. CDR3 sequence reads: CASSLEGGNTGELFF. CDR3 DNA sequence: TGTGCCAGCAGCTTAGAGGGGGGTAACACCGGGGAGCTGTTTTTT.

This clonotype has at least ten counts. This chain links TRBV11-2 with TRBJ1-2, with D perhaps TRBD1 (6 bases). The length of the CDR3 is 16 residues. V dropped 1 base and J dropped 5 bases, with 17 bases sitting between them. In germline, CDR1 is SGHAT, CDR2 FQNNGV. The CDR3 sequence: CASSLVLGGGEYGYTF. DNA of the CDR3: TGTGCCAGCAGCTTAGTCCTCGGCGGGGGCGAATATGGCTACACCTTC. Combining the CDR3 with reference TRBV11-2 and TRBJ1-2 gives the whole variable domain EAGVAQSPRYKIIEKRQSVAFWCNPISGHATLYWYQQILGQGPKLLIQFQNNGVVDDSQLPKDRFSAERLKGVDSTLKIQPAKLEDSAVYLCASSLVLGGGEYGYTFGSGTRLTVV.

The chain carries TRBV4-1 and TRBJ2-7, with unresolved D. The CDR3 contains 14 residues. V lost 0 bases, J lost 5 bases, and 11 bases lay in between. Per the germline V gene, CDR1 is MGHRA and CDR2 is YSYEKL. The CDR3 sequence is CASSQDRVGHEQYF. The CDR3 region has the DNA TGCGCCAGCAGCCAAGATCGGGTAGGTCACGAGCAGTACTTC.

The chain has TRBV2 and TRBJ2-3; D gene ambiguous. The V end lost 3 bases, the J end lost 1 base, and 11 bases lay between the germline ends. This CDR3 is built from 15 residues. Looked up from germline, CDR1 is SNHLY and CDR2 is FYNNEI. The CDR3 loop reads CASSDSRWGTDTQYF. CDR3 DNA: TGTGCCAGCAGTGATAGCAGGTGGGGCACAGATACGCAGTATTTT. The complete variable domain, with remaining parts taken from reference TRBV2 and TRBJ2-3, reads EPEVTQTPSHQVTQMGQEVILRCVPISNHLYFYWYRQILGQKVEFLVSFYNNEISEKSEIFDDQFSVERPDGSNFTLKIRSTKLEDSAMYFCASSDSRWGTDTQYFGPGTRLTVL.

The CDR3 protein is CASSFQDSSYEQYF. The DNA for the CDR3 is TGTGCCAGCAGTTTTCAGGACAGCTCCTACGAGCAGTACTTC. The chain joins TRBV12-3 or TRBV12-4 to TRBJ2-7, with TRBD1 as a possible D gene (6 bases). V gave up 3 bases and J gave up 0 bases, with 9 bases separating them. The CDR3 consists of 14 residues.

V is TRBV6-2 or TRBV6-3 and J is TRBJ2-1, with D tentatively TRBD1 (5 bases). V was shortened by 2 bases and J by 0 bases, with 8 bases between the two germline ends. The CDR3 has 15 residues. Germline V gives CDR1 MNHEY, CDR2 SVGEGT. The CDR3 region has the DNA TGTGCCAGCAGTTACAGGGGCAGCTCCTACAATGAGCAGTTCTTC. Amino acid sequence: CASSYRGSSYNEQFF.

This clonotype came up a few times. The chain combines TRBV5-1 with TRBJ1-1, with 9 bases fitting TRBD1. The CDR3 contains 14 residues. The V and J ends lost 5 bases and 5 bases, in that order; junction bases with no gene match: 7. Germline CDR1 is SGHRS and CDR2 is YFSETQ. CDR3 in DNA: TGCGCCAGCAGTTCCTACGACAGGGGGACTGAAGCTTTCTTT. As protein: CASSSYDRGTEAFF.

The table lists this clonotype with many counts. This chain connects TRBV7-9 to TRBJ2-5, with 9 nucleotides matching TRBD2. In germline, CDR1 is SEHNR, CDR2 FQNEAQ (reference sequence). There are 15 residues in the CDR3. V lost 6 bases and J lost 0; bases outside the gene matches: 5. In DNA form, the CDR3 reads TGTGCCAGCAGTCGTAGCGGGGGTAACCAAGAGACCCAGTACTTC. It codes for CASSRSGGNQETQYF.